The 19 T cell receptor beta chains below all came from one sample that was sequenced in a study of radiotherapy plus CTLA-4 blockade in lung cancer. Assay used: immunoSEQ multiplex PCR; TCRdb lists only in-frame clones, some missing. The sample has more than 95,000 clones, around 74% seen once. Sequenced here: peripheral blood, sampled from a patient treated with radiotherapy plus ipilimumab. The receptors derive from a human donor with non-small cell lung cancer who had a partial response to radiotherapy plus ipilimumab. Some clones in this sample may be carry-over from other donors' samples.

V usage is TRBV27 and J usage is TRBJ1-2, with 7 bases lining up with TRBD1. Germline V lookup: CDR1 MNHEY, CDR2 SMNVEV (reference sequence). The V gene end was trimmed by 4 bases and the J gene end by 4 bases; junction bases not matched to a gene: 12. The CDR3 totals 16 residues. Written as DNA, the CDR3 is TGTGCCAGCAGTTCGGGAGGGGGCCAACTCCTCTATGGCTACACCTTC. Translation: CASSSGGGQLLYGYTF.

In this sample, this clone turned up a few times. The rearrangement joins TRBV18 to TRBJ1-5; D gene uncertain. CDR1 is KGHSH and CDR2 is LQKENI in the germline V gene. V was shortened by 3 bases and J by 4 bases, with 13 bases between the two germline ends. The CDR3 is 15 amino acids. The CDR3 DNA follows: TGTGCCAGCTCACCGGCAATGGGGAGTAATCAGCCCCAGCATTTT. Translated, it gives CASSPAMGSNQPQHF.

The genes are TRBV5-1 and TRBJ2-6; no firm D call. The germline V gene has CDR1 SGHRS and CDR2 YFSETQ. This CDR3 contains 16 residues. The ends were cut back, 1 base at V and 0 bases at J, with 8 bases in the middle. As DNA, the CDR3 is TGCGCCAGCAGCTTGTCCGGAGACTCTGGGGCCAACGTCCTGACTTTC. This codes for CASSLSGDSGANVLTF.

Relative to its sample, this clone is medium-sized (0.01 to 0.1%). The rearrangement links TRBV7-2 to TRBJ1-2; the D gene is possibly TRBD1 (6 bases). V lost 5 bases and J lost 7, with 17 bases in between. The germline V gene has CDR1 SGHTA and CDR2 FQGNSA. This CDR3 spans 14 amino acids. This CDR3 reads CASSPWDTGTGYTF. The CDR3 DNA follows: TGTGCCAGCAGCCCATGGGACACGGGGACTGGCTACACCTTC. The entire variable domain, with the rest obtained from reference TRBV7-2 and TRBJ1-2, is as follows: GAGVSQSPSNKVTEKGKDVELRCDPISGHTALYWYRQSLGQGLEFLIYFQGNSAPDKSGLPSDRFSAERTGGSVSTLTIQRTQQEDSAVYLCASSPWDTGTGYTFGSGTRLTVV.

The V gene is TRBV18, the J gene TRBJ1-5, with D unresolved. The CDR3 consists of 13 residues. Per germline, CDR1 KGHSH and CDR2 LQKENI. Deletions cut 2 bases from V and 5 bases from J, with 7 bases between. This chain's CDR3 is CASSPSGDQPQHF. For the CDR3, the DNA is TGTGCCAGCTCACCATCCGGGGATCAGCCCCAGCATTTT.

This clone was seen more than once but under ten times. The J gene is TRBJ1-2, the V gene TRBV28; TRBD1 might be the D (6 bases). Trimming took 5 bases from V and 0 from J, leaving 13 bases between them. Looked up from germline, CDR1 is MDHEN and CDR2 is SYDVKM. This CDR3 spans 15 amino acids. The CDR3 reads CASSVRGGSNYGYTF. CDR3 sequence (DNA): TGTGCCAGCAGTGTGCGGGGGGGCTCTAACTATGGCTACACCTTC.

To note about this clone: A far more abundant clone sits one base away, making this likely a read error. Other DNA variants within this sample encode the same CDR3. J is TRBJ2-7 and V is TRBV7-2; TRBD2 matches at 8 bases. There are 14 residues in the CDR3. Germline V gene data show CDR1 as SGHTA and CDR2 as FQGNSA. V shed 6 bases, J shed 1 base, and the junction held 5 bases outside the gene matches. CDR3 nucleotides: TGTGCCAGCAGTGTCGGACTAGCATCCTACGAGCAGTACTTC. Protein product: CASSVGLASYEQYF.

This clone has more than one count but fewer than ten. The chain is built from TRBV9 and TRBJ2-2, with D possibly TRBD1 on 5 matching bases. The CDR3 has 13 amino acids. The germline V gene has CDR1 SGDLS and CDR2 YYNGEE. With 0 bases removed from V and 7 bases from J, the gap between germline ends came to 7 bases. CDR3 sequence: CASSVGGHGELFF. CDR3 coding DNA: TGTGCCAGCAGCGTAGGGGGCCACGGGGAGCTGTTTTTT.

The chain couples TRBV19 to TRBJ2-1; TRBD2 matches at 8 bases. The V gene's germline CDR1 is LNHDA and CDR2 SQIVND (reference sequence). After removal of 6 bases from V and 2 bases from J, the junction contained 0 bases not matched to a gene. The CDR3 consists of 13 residues. DNA for the CDR3: TGTGCCAGTAGCGGGGGGGCCTACAATGAGCAGTTCTTC. Its protein is CASSGGAYNEQFF. The full variable domain, with the rest looked up from reference TRBV19 and TRBJ2-1, is DGGITQSPKYLFRKEGQNVTLSCEQNLNHDAMYWYRQDPGQGLRLIYYSQIVNDFQKGDIAEGYSVSREKKESFPLTVTSAQKNPTAFYLCASSGGAYNEQFFGPGTRLTVL.

This rearrangement joins TRBV9 to TRBJ1-6; 7 bases agree with TRBD1. The CDR3 has 17 residues. Germline assignment: CDR1 SGDLS and CDR2 YYNGEE. V lost 0 bases to trimming and J lost 1 base; unmatched junction nucleotides: 4. The CDR3 protein is CASSVGDRVSYNSPLHF. The CDR3 DNA reads as TGTGCCAGCAGCGTAGGTGACAGGGTGTCCTATAATTCACCCCTCCACTTT.

The V and J genes are TRBV18 and TRBJ1-1, with D hard to call. V was cut by 8 bases and J by 1 base, with 11 bases left in between. CDR3 length: 13 amino acids. Per the germline V gene, CDR1 is KGHSH and CDR2 is LQKENI. In DNA, the CDR3 is TGTGCCAGCGCTGTCGGAGCGAACACTGAAGCTTTCTTT. Residues: CASAVGANTEAFF.

The V and J genes are TRBV4-1 and TRBJ2-7; 10 nucleotides line up with TRBD2. With 4 bases clipped from V and 1 base from J, the junction kept 7 bases outside the gene matches. Germline loops: CDR1 MGHRA, CDR2 YSYEKL. The CDR3 covers 16 residues. CDR3 sequence: CASSLGLAGVSYEQYF. The CDR3 nucleotides are TGCGCCAGCAGCCTGGGGCTAGCGGGGGTTTCCTACGAGCAGTACTTC.

This clone appeared once. V gene TRBV6-4 combines with J gene TRBJ2-1; 15 positions agree with TRBD2. The CDR3 sequence is 16 residues long. Germline assignment: CDR1 MRHNA and CDR2 SNTAGT. V lost 6 bases and J lost 7; bases outside the gene matches: 7. The CDR3 is CASSPTGTSGRNEQFF. The DNA of the CDR3 is TGTGCCAGCAGCCCCACCGGGACTAGCGGGAGGAATGAGCAGTTCTTC.

The CDR3 protein is CASSQDFGGPTDTQYF. Written as DNA, the CDR3 is TGCGCCAGCAGCCAAGATTTCGGGGGGCCAACAGATACGCAGTATTTT. V is TRBV4-3 and J is TRBJ2-3; weak D call: TRBD2 (7 bases). From germline, CDR1 is LGHNA and CDR2 YSLEER. V was clipped by 0 bases and J by 3 bases, with 13 bases between them. The CDR3 runs 16 residues.

The chain has TRBV10-2 and TRBJ1-1; TRBD1 matches at 9 bases. This CDR3 region has 14 residues. Germline V gene lookup returns CDR1 WSHSY and CDR2 SAAADI. V shed 7 bases, J shed 0 bases, and the junction held 3 bases outside the gene matches. In nucleotides, the CDR3 is TGCGCCAGCACAGGACAGGGGTTGAACACTGAAGCTTTCTTT. Translation: CASTGQGLNTEAFF.

V gene TRBV11-3 combines with J gene TRBJ1-2; D is possibly TRBD1 (5 bases). This CDR3 is built from 16 residues. Germline V gives CDR1 SGHNT, CDR2 YENEEA. Trimming took 5 bases from V and 3 from J, leaving 19 bases between them. The CDR3 region is CASSPEGRGSDYGYTF. CDR3 bases: TGTGCCAGCAGCCCAGAGGGGAGGGGTTCAGACTATGGCTACACCTTC.

This chain joins TRBV5-1 and TRBJ2-5; no clear D. CDR1 and CDR2 from the germline V gene are SGHRS and YFSETQ. The CDR3 is 15 amino acids. Trimming removed 4 bases at V and 4 bases at J, with 17 bases between. Written as DNA, the CDR3 is TGCGCCAGCAGCACCCGGGTCGCAGAGTCAGAGACCCAGTACTTC. Translated, it gives CASSTRVAESETQYF.

Regarding this clone: This CDR3 is also generated by other DNA sequences in the sample. The V gene is TRBV7-2, the J gene TRBJ2-2; 7 positions match TRBD2. The germline CDR1 and CDR2 sequences are SGHTA and FQGNSA. The J segment lost 4 bases and the V segment lost 10 bases, leaving 12 bases of the junction unmatched. The CDR3 has 15 amino acids. CDR3 nucleotides: TGTGCCATCCCTTCAGGACCGGGGGGCACCGGGGAGCTGTTTTTT. Translation gives CAIPSGPGGTGELFF. Using reference TRBV7-2 and TRBJ2-2 for the parts outside the CDR3, the full variable domain is GAGVSQSPSNKVTEKGKDVELRCDPISGHTALYWYRQSLGQGLEFLIYFQGNSAPDKSGLPSDRFSAERTGGSVSTLTIQRTQQEDSAVYLCAIPSGPGGTGELFFGEGSRLTVL.

The gene calls are TRBV28 and TRBJ2-7; 9 positions match TRBD2. This CDR3 region has 14 residues. The V gene end was trimmed by 5 bases and the J gene end by 3 bases; junction bases not matched to a gene: 5. Germline CDR1 reads MDHEN; CDR2 reads SYDVKM. Here the CDR3 DNA reads TGTGCCAGCAGTCTAGCGGGACTTAACTACGAGCAGTACTTC. Translation: CASSLAGLNYEQYF.